This TCR beta chain was retrieved from a study of OX40 agonist ivuxolimab in advanced cancers. Study-level results: The study observed clonal expansion of CD4+ and CD8+ blood T cells by week 6 at 0.1 to 3.0 mg/kg.

On this clone: Its antigen is undetermined.

The repertoire was sequenced with immunoSEQ multiplex PCR; TCRdb's copy has only in-frame clones and lacks some. The sample holds 60,000 to 85,000 clones; over 75% are singletons and the top ten take roughly 7%. There are 14 residues in the CDR3. Germline values: CDR1 MDHEN, CDR2 SYDVKM. The V end lost 5 bases, the J end lost 9 bases, and 14 bases lay between the germline ends. The receptor was isolated from an adult with an advanced solid tumor such as melanoma, head and neck, liver or kidney cancer. The V gene is TRBV28, the J gene TRBJ1-6, with TRBD1 as a possible D gene (5 bases). The sequenced sample was CD4+ or CD8+ T cells sorted from blood, obtained in a trial of the OX40 agonist ivuxolimab. CDR3 amino acids: CASSTPREGSPLHF. The CDR3 nucleotides read TGTGCCAGCAGTACGCCCAGGGAGGGTTCACCCCTCCACTTT.